This is a list of T cell receptor beta chains from one sample in a study of graft-versus-host responses after intestinal transplantation. These receptors' targets are unknown. TCRdb keeps only in-frame clones here, not all; method: immunoSEQ multiplex PCR. Of 99,000 or so clones listed, approximately 84% were seen once; the top ten hold around 0.9%. The sequences come from unstimulated CD4+ T cells sorted from spleen or lymph node cells, collected before intestinal transplant. The receptors come from a human donor who received an intestinal transplant. The CDR3 runs from the conserved cysteine through the conserved F or W. A D gene is named only where the DNA matches it firmly. A clone size is listed for some rows: how often the clone was seen (once, few, many), or a class if it is expanded.

TRBJ2-6 | TRBD1 | TRBV11-2 | NA | TGTGCCAGCAACCCAAGACAGGGGGCAGGTTCTGGGGCCAACGTCCTGACTTTC | CASNPRQGAGSGANVLTF
TRBJ2-1 | NA | TRBV5-1 | NA | TGCGCCAGCAGCTTTGTCGGGGGAGTGTCCTACAATGAGCAGTTCTTC | CASSFVGGVSYNEQFF
TRBJ2-4 | NA | TRBV7-2 | NA | TGTGCCAGCAGCCCCGTAATGGGCCGGGAAAACATTCAGTACTTC | CASSPVMGRENIQYF
TRBJ1-2 | NA | TRBV7-3 | NA | TGTGCCAGCAGCCTGGGGCAGGGTTTGTATGGCTACACCTTC | CASSLGQGLYGYTF
TRBJ1-1 | TRBD1 | TRBV6-6 | few | TGTGCCAGCAGTGCGGACAGGGTAGACATGAACACTGAAGCTTTCTTT | CASSADRVDMNTEAFF
TRBJ2-2 | TRBD2 | TRBV10-3 | NA | TGTGCCATCAGTCGGATTAGCGGGGGGGCCGAGGGAACCGGGGAGCTGTTTTTT | CAISRISGGAEGTGELFF
TRBJ1-5 | NA | TRBV19 | NA | TGTGCCAGTAGTATAGTGACAGGCAATCAGCCCCAGCATTTT | CASSIVTGNQPQHF
TRBJ1-5 | NA | TRBV2 | NA | TGTGCCAGCAGTGGGCCCGAGGGGAGCAATCAGCCCCAGCATTTT | CASSGPEGSNQPQHF
TRBJ2-5 | NA | TRBV10-2 | NA | TGCGCCAGCAGTGAGTCGGCGGGCGGAGTCGAGACCCAGTACTTC | CASSESAGGVETQYF
TRBJ2-3 | TRBD2 | TRBV7-9 | NA | TGTGCCAGCAGCAAGGGACTAGCGGGAACCACAGATACGCAGTATTTT | CASSKGLAGTTDTQYF
TRBJ1-1 | NA | TRBV27 | NA | TGTGCCAGCAGTTTACCGAGGCAGGCGCAGGACACTGAAGCTTTCTTT | CASSLPRQAQDTEAFF
TRBJ2-7 | NA | TRBV10-3 | once | TGTGCCATCAAATCGGGACTGAACTACTACGAGCAGTACTTC | CAIKSGLNYYEQYF
TRBJ2-7 | NA | TRBV5-4 | few | TGTGCCAGCAGCTTGGGCCAGGGTAAAGGCAAGCAGTACTTC | CASSLGQGKGKQYF
TRBJ2-7 | TRBD1 | TRBV9 | NA | TGTGCCGTCCGGGACAGGCGGTCCACTAGCTCCTACGAGCAGTACTTC | CAVRDRRSTSSYEQYF
TRBJ1-1 | NA | TRBV7-3 | NA | TGTGCCAGCAGCTCACAGCCGAACACTGAAGCTTTCTTT | CASSSQPNTEAFF
TRBJ2-3 | NA | TRBV5-6 | once | TGTGCCAGCAGCTTGTTTGTGCGGACGCGAAGCACAGATACGCAGTATTTT | CASSLFVRTRSTDTQYF